Below, 2 T cell receptor beta chains from the same sample are listed, as sequenced in a study of OX40 agonist ivuxolimab in advanced cancers. TCRdb's copy holds only in-frame clones and misses some; the assay was immunoSEQ multiplex PCR. The sample shows about 82,000 clones, approximately 87% of them seen only once. The material was CD4+ or CD8+ T cells sorted from blood, obtained in a trial of the OX40 agonist ivuxolimab. The receptors were gathered from an adult with an advanced solid tumor such as melanoma, head and neck, liver or kidney cancer.

The chain joins TRBV19 to TRBJ1-1; 11 bases are shared with TRBD1. V lost 5 bases and J lost 4; bases outside the gene matches: 15. CDR1 and CDR2 from the germline V gene are LNHDA and SQIVND (reference sequence). The CDR3 is made up of 18 amino acids. CDR3 amino acids: CASSSIGTGGPPGTEAFF. The CDR3 DNA is TGTGCCAGTAGTTCCATTGGGACAGGGGGTCCCCCGGGCACTGAAGCTTTCTTT.

The gene calls are TRBV4-3 and TRBJ2-7; 9 positions agree with TRBD2. Germline V gives CDR1 LGHNA, CDR2 YSLEER. With V trimmed by 1 base and J by 0 bases, 4 bases remained unmatched. The CDR3 sequence is 16 residues long. The CDR3 DNA follows: TGCGCCAGCAGCCAAGGCGCGGGGGGGGGCTCCTACGAGCAGTACTTC. Residues: CASSQGAGGGSYEQYF.